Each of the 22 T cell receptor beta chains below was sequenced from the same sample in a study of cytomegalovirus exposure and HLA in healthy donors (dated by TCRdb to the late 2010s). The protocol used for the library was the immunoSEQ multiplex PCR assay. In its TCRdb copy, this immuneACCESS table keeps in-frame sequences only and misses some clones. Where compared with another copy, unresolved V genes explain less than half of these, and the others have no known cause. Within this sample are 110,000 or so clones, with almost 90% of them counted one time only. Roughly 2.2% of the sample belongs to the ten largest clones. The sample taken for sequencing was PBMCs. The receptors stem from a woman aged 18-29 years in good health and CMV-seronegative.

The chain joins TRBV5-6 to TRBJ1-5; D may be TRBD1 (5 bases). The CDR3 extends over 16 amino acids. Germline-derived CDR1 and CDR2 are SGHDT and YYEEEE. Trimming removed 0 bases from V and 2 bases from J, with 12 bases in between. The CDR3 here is CASSLGRGIGNQPQHF. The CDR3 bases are TGTGCCAGCAGCTTGGGGAGGGGCATCGGCAATCAGCCCCAGCATTTT.

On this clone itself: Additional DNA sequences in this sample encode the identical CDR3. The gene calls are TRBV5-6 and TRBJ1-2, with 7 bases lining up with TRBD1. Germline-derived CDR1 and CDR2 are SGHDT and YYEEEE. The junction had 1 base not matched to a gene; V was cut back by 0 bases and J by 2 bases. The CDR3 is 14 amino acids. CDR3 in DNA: TGTGCCAGCAGCTTGGGACAGGGAAACTATGGCTACACCTTC. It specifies CASSLGQGNYGYTF.

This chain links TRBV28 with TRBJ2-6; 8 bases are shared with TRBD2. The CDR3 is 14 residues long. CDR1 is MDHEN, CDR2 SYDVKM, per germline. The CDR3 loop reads CAVAGGVGANVLTF. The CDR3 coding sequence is TGTGCTGTGGCGGGGGGAGTTGGGGCCAACGTCCTGACTTTC.

The CDR3 here is CASSRGLAGGSHEQYF. CDR3 coding DNA: TGCGCCAGCAGCCGGGGACTAGCGGGAGGTAGCCACGAGCAGTACTTC. The chain couples TRBV4-1 to TRBJ2-7, with 15 bases fitting TRBD2. The CDR3 contains 16 residues. Germline trimming cut 4 bases from V and 5 bases from J; bases unmatched to any gene: 6. The germline V gene encodes CDR1 MGHRA and CDR2 YSYEKL.

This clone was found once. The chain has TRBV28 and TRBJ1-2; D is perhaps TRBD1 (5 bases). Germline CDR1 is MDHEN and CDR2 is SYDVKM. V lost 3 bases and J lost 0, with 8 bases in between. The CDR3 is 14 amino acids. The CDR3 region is CASSFQGPNYGYTF. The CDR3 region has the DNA TGTGCCAGCAGTTTTCAGGGCCCTAACTATGGCTACACCTTC.

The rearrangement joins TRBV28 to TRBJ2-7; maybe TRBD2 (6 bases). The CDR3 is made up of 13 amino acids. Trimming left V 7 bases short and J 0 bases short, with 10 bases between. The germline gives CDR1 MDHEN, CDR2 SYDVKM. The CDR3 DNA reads TGTGCCAGCAATGCGGGGCGCTCCTACGAGCAGTACTTC. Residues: CASNAGRSYEQYF.

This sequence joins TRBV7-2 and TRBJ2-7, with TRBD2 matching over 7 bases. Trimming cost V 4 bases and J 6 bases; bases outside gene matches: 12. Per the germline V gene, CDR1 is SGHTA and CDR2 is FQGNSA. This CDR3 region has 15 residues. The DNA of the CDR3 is TGTGCCAGCAGCTCCACAGCCGACGGCGGGGGCGAGCAGTACTTC. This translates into CASSSTADGGGEQYF.

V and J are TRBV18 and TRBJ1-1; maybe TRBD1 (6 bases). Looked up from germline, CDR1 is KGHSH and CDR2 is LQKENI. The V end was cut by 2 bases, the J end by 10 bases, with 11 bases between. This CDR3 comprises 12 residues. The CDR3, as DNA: TGTGCCAGCTCACCAGTGGACAGCGCAGCTTTCTTT. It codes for CASSPVDSAAFF. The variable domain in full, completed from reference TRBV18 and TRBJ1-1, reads NAGVMQNPRHLVRRRGQEARLRCSPMKGHSHVYWYRQLPEEGLKFMVYLQKENIIDESGMPKERFSAEFPKEGPSILRIQQVVRGDSAAYFCASSPVDSAAFFGQGTRLTVV.

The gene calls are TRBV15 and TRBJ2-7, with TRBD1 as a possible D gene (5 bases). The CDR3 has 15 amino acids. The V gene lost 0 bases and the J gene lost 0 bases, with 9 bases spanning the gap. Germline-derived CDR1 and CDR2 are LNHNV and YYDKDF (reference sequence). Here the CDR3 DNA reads TGTGCCACCAGCAGAGATCCCCAGGGCTCCTACGAGCAGTACTTC. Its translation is CATSRDPQGSYEQYF.

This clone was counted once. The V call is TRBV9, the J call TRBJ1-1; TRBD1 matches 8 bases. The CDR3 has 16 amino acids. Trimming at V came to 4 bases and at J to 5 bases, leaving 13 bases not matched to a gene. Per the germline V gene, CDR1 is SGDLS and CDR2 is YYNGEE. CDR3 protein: CASSPRTGIQGTEAFF. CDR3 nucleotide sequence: TGTGCCAGCAGCCCCCGGACAGGGATTCAAGGAACTGAAGCTTTCTTT.

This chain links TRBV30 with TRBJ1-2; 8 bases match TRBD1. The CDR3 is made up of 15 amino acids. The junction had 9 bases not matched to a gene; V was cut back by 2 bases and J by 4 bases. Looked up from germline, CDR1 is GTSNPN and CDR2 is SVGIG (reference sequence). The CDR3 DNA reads TGTGCCTGGAGTCCGACAGGACAGGGACTCTATGGCTACACCTTC. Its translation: CAWSPTGQGLYGYTF.

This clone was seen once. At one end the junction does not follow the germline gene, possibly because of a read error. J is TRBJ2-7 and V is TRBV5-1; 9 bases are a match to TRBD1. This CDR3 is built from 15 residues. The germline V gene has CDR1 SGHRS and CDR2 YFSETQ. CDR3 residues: CASSLVGTGSSEQYF. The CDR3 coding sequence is TGCGCCAGCAGCTTGGTTGGGACAGGGTCCTCCGAGCAGTACTTC.

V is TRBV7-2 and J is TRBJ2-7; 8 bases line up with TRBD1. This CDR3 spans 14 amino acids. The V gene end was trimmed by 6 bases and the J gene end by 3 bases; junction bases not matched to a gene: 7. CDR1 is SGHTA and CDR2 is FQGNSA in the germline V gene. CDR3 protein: CASRMTGANYEQYF. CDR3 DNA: TGTGCCAGCAGAATGACAGGGGCCAACTACGAGCAGTACTTC.

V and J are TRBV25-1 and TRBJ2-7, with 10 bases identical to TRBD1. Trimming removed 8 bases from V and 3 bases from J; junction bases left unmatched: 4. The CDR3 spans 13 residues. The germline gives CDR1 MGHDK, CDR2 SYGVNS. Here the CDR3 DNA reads TGTGCCAGCTGCCGGGACAGGGGCTACGAGCAGTACTTC. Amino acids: CASCRDRGYEQYF.

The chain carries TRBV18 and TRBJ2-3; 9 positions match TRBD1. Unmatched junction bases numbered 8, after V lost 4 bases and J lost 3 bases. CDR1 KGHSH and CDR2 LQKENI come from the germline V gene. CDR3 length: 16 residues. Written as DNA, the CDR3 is TGTGCCAGCTCACGAAGGGGACAGGGAATAACAGATACGCAGTATTTT. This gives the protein CASSRRGQGITDTQYF.

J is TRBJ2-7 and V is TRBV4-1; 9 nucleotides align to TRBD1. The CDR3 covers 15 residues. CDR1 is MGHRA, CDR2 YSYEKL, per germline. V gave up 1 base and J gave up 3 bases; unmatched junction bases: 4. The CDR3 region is CASSQADRGDYEQYF. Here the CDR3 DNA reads TGCGCCAGCAGCCAAGCGGACAGGGGAGACTACGAGCAGTACTTC.

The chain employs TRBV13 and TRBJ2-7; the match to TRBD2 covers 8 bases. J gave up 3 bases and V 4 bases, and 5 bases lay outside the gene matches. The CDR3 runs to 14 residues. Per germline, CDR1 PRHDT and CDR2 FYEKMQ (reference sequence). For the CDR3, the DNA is TGTGCCAGCAGCTGGGGGACTAGAAACTACGAGCAGTACTTC. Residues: CASSWGTRNYEQYF. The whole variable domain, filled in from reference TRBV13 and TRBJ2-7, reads AAGVIQSPRHLIKEKRETATLKCYPIPRHDTVYWYQQGPGQDPQFLISFYEKMQSDKGSIPDRFSAQQFSDYHSELNMSSLELGDSALYFCASSWGTRNYEQYFGPGTRLTVT.

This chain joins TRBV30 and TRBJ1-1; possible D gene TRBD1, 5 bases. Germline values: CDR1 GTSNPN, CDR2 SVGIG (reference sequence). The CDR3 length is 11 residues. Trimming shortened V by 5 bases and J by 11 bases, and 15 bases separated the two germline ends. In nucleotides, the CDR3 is TGTGCCTGGGGGAGGGACCTGGCGGCTTTCTTT. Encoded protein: CAWGRDLAAFF.

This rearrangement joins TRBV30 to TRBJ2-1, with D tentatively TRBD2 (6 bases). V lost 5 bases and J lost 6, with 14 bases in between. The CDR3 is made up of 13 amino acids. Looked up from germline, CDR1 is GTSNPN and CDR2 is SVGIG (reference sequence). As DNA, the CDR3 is TGTGCCTGGGGGACGGAGGGTCTCAATGAGCAGTTCTTC. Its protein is CAWGTEGLNEQFF.

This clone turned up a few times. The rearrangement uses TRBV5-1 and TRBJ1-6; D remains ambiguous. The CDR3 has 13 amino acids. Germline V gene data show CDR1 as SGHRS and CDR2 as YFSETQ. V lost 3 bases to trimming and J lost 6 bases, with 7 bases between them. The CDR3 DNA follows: TGCGCCAGCAGCTGGGAGGCTAATTCACCCCTCCACTTT. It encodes CASSWEANSPLHF. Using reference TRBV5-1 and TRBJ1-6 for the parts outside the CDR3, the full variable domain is KAGVTQTPRYLIKTRGQQVTLSCSPISGHRSVSWYQQTPGQGLQFLFEYFSETQRNKGNFPGRFSGRQFSNSRSEMNVSTLELGDSALYLCASSWEANSPLHFGNGTRLTVT.

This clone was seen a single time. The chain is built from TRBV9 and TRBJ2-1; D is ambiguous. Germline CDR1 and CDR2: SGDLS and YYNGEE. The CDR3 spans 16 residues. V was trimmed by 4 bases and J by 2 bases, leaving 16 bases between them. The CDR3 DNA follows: TGTGCCAGCAGCTCCCCCAGTACCCATACCTACAATGAGCAGTTCTTC. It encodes CASSSPSTHTYNEQFF.

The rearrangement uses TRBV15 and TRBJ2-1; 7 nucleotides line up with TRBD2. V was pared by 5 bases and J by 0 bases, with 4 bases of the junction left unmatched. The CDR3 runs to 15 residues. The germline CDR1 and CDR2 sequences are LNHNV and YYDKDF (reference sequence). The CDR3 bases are TGTGCCACCAGCGGGAGGGAGCTCTCCTACAATGAGCAGTTCTTC. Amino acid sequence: CATSGRELSYNEQFF.